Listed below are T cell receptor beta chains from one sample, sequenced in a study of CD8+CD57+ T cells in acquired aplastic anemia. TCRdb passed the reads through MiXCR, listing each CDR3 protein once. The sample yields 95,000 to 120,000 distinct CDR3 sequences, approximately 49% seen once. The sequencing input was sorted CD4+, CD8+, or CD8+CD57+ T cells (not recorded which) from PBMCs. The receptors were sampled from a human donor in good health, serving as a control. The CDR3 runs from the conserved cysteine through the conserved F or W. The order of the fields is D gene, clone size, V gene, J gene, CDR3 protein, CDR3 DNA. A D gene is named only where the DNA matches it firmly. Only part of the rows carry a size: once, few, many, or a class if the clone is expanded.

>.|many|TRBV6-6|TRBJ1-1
CASSYSTHGTEAFF
TGTGCCAGCAGTTACTCCACGCATGGCACTGAAGCTTTCTTT
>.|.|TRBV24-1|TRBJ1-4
CATSDSGQHEKLFF
TGTGCCACCAGTGATTCAGGACAGCATGAAAAACTGTTTTTT
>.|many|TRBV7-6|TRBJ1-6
CASSSPNINSPLHF
TGTGCCAGCAGCTCCCCGAACATTAATTCACCCCTCCACTTT
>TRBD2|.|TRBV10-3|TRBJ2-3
CAITRWERGGTDTQYF
TGTGCCATCACCCGTTGGGAGCGGGGGGGCACAGATACGCAGTATTTT
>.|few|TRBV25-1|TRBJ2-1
CASSGGGRGIPNEQFF
TGTGCCAGCAGTGGGGGGGGCAGGGGGATCCCCAATGAGCAGTTCTTC
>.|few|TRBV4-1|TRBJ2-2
CASSPDRDGEYTGELFF
TGCGCCAGCAGCCCCGACCGGGACGGAGAATACACCGGGGAGCTGTTTTTT
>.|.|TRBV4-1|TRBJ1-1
CASSQDLNTEAFF
TGCGCCAGCAGCCAGGACCTTAACACTGAAGCTTTCTTT
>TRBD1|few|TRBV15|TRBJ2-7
CATSREGQSREQYF
TGTGCCACCAGCAGAGAGGGACAGAGTCGCGAGCAGTACTTC
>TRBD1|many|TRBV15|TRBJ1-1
CATSRNRGGPEAFF
TGTGCCACCAGCCGGAACAGGGGTGGTCCTGAAGCTTTCTTT
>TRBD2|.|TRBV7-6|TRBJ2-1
CASSHPSGGIYNEQFF
TGTGCCAGCAGCCATCCAAGCGGGGGCATCTACAATGAGCAGTTCTTC
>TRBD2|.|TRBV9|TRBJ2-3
CASSAPGLAGPTDTQYF
TGTGCCAGCAGCGCCCCGGGACTAGCGGGGCCCACAGATACGCAGTATTTT
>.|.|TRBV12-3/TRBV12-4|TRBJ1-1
CASSTQAADTEAFF
TGTGCCAGCTCGACTCAGGCGGCCGACACTGAAGCTTTCTTT
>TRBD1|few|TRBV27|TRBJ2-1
CASSLRTGGNEQFF
TGTGCCAGCAGTTTACGGACAGGGGGAAATGAGCAGTTCTTC
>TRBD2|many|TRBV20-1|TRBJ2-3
CSARLVERGPRDTQYF
TGCAGTGCTAGACTCGTAGAGCGGGGGCCTCGAGATACGCAGTATTTT
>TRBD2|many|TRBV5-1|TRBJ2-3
CASRFRGGPTDTQYF
TGCGCCAGCAGGTTCCGGGGGGGCCCTACAGATACGCAGTATTTT
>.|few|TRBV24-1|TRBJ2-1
CATSDFAGNNEQFF
TGTGCCACCAGTGATTTTGCAGGGAACAATGAGCAGTTCTTC
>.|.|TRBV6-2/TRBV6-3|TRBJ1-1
CASSPGLTEAFF
TGTGCCAGCAGTCCGGGGCTGACTGAAGCTTTCTTT
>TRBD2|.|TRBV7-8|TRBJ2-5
CASSSILAGAWETQYF
TGTGCCAGCAGCTCGATACTAGCGGGGGCTTGGGAGACCCAGTACTTC
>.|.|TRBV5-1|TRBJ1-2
CASSFRASDYGYTF
TGCGCCAGCAGCTTCAGGGCCAGCGACTATGGCTACACCTTC
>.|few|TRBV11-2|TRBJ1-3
CASSLDLSDYNSGNTIYF
TGTGCCAGCAGCTTAGATTTGTCCGACTACAACTCTGGAAACACCATATATTTT
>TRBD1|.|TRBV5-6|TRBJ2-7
CASSSTGTGPYEQYF
TGTGCCAGCAGCTCAACCGGGACAGGGCCCTACGAGCAGTACTTC
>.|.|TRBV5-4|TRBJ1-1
CASSLSRPLHRNTEAFF
TGTGCCAGCAGCTTGTCTCGCCCTCTTCATCGGAACACTGAAGCTTTCTTT
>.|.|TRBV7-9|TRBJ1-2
CASSQDLTGYTF
TGTGCCAGCAGCCAAGATCTTACAGGCTACACCTTC
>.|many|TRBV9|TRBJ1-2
CASSGGTISYGYTF
TGTGCCAGCAGCGGGGGCACAATTAGCTATGGCTACACCTTC